The present TCR beta chain was sequenced within a study of blood T cell repertoires in COVID-19. The V gene's germline CDR1 is SNHLY and CDR2 FYNNEI. V shed 6 bases, J shed 1 base, and the junction held 1 base outside the gene matches. The CDR3 totals 15 residues. In the source study's methods: Reference gene primer amplification yielded estimated nucleated cell counts. Libraries were prepared by immunoSEQ multiplex PCR; TCRdb keeps only in-frame clonotypes and omits some of them. V, J and clone size are those of that table, while D and trimming were read from the DNA. The sample consists of over 200,000 clones, about 89% of them appearing once.

Input material: peripheral blood. This TCR derives from a man aged 55 to 69 who had recovered from COVID-19. V usage is TRBV2 and J usage is TRBJ2-7; 15 bases map to TRBD2. The CDR3 DNA follows: TGTGCCAGCAGCGGACTAGCGGGAGGGTCCTACGAGCAGTACTTC. Translation: CASSGLAGGSYEQYF.